Listed below are T cell receptor beta chains from one sample, sequenced in a study of shared clonotypes between healthy human individuals. Profiled with immunoSEQ multiplex PCR; TCRdb holds only in-frame clones, not every one. In the table there are some 500,000 clones, approximately 94% of which are singletons. Material for sequencing was naive CD4+ T cells sorted from blood. The receptor set was obtained from a woman in her thirties in good health. Both conserved end residues are part of each CDR3. The D gene is left open where the match is weak. Part of the rows lack a size; the others show once, few, many or a class for expanded clones.

clone_size	v_call	j_call	d_call	cdr3_aa	cdr3_nt
-	TRBV9	TRBJ1-3	-	CASSATLGSSGNTIYF	TGTGCCAGCAGCGCAACCCTTGGGAGCTCTGGAAACACCATATATTTT
-	TRBV2	TRBJ2-1	-	CASSESRANEQFF	TGTGCCAGCAGTGAATCTAGGGCCAATGAGCAGTTCTTC
-	TRBV4-1	TRBJ2-2	-	CASSQVPRGPNTGELFF	TGCGCCAGCAGCCAAGTCCCACGGGGGCCGAACACCGGGGAGCTGTTTTTT
once	TRBV10-3	TRBJ2-4	-	CAISERALDSKNIQYF	TGTGCCATCAGTGAAAGGGCATTGGATTCCAAAAACATTCAGTACTTC
-	TRBV11-2	TRBJ2-7	TRBD1	CASRRPGTASYEQYF	TGTGCCAGCAGGAGACCCGGGACAGCCTCCTACGAGCAGTACTTC
-	TRBV11-2	TRBJ2-3	TRBD2	CASSQTSGRGTQYF	TGTGCCAGCAGCCAGACTAGCGGGAGGGGAACGCAGTATTTT
-	TRBV28	TRBJ2-7	TRBD2	CASSPPNWGLAGPYEQYF	TGTGCCAGCAGTCCCCCGAATTGGGGACTAGCGGGACCCTACGAGCAGTACTTC
-	TRBV7-9	TRBJ2-1	-	CASSFLDLGNEQFF	TGTGCCAGCAGCTTCCTTGATTTGGGCAATGAGCAGTTCTTC
-	TRBV19	TRBJ1-5	-	CASSAQGGRQPQHF	TGTGCCAGTAGTGCACAGGGAGGGAGACAGCCCCAGCATTTT
-	TRBV28	TRBJ1-3	-	CASSRASGGNTIYF	TGTGCCAGCAGTCGGGCCTCGGGTGGAAACACCATATATTTT
-	TRBV28	TRBJ2-7	-	CASRLEGYEQYF	TGTGCCAGCAGACTGGAGGGCTACGAGCAGTACTTC
-	TRBV2	TRBJ2-1	TRBD1	CASSALGQGLKDEQFF	TGTGCCAGCAGTGCCCTCGGACAGGGTCTTAAAGATGAGCAGTTCTTC
-	TRBV28	TRBJ1-1	TRBD1	CASRVQGARNTEAFF	TGTGCCAGCAGGGTACAGGGGGCAAGAAACACTGAAGCTTTCTTT
-	TRBV19	TRBJ2-1	TRBD2	CASRGLDSGSNEQFF	TGTGCCAGTAGAGGACTAGATAGCGGGAGCAATGAGCAGTTCTTC
-	TRBV18	TRBJ2-1	-	CASSPPMAKSSYNEQFF	TGTGCCAGCTCACCACCGATGGCGAAGAGCTCCTACAATGAGCAGTTCTTC
-	TRBV28	TRBJ2-7	TRBD2	CASHGGGGRSYEQYF	TGTGCCAGCCACGGGGGAGGCGGGAGGTCCTACGAGCAGTACTTC
-	TRBV19	TRBJ2-7	TRBD1	CASSITRQGIYEQYF	TGTGCCAGTAGTATTACCCGACAGGGGATTTACGAGCAGTACTTC
-	TRBV27	TRBJ2-1	-	CASSFRGSSYNEQFF	TGTGCCAGCAGTTTTCGCGGGTCCTCCTACAATGAGCAGTTCTTC
-	TRBV25-1	TRBJ2-4	TRBD1	CASSLQGSKNIQYF	TGTGCCAGCAGTCTACAGGGGTCCAAAAACATTCAGTACTTC
-	TRBV2	TRBJ2-5	-	CASSELTRSNIPEQETQYF	TGTGCCAGCAGTGAATTGACGCGAAGCAACATCCCGGAACAAGAGACCCAGTACTTC
once	TRBV27	TRBJ2-3	TRBD2	CASSLNGLAGGGTDTQYF	TGTGCCAGCAGTTTAAACGGACTAGCGGGAGGGGGCACAGATACGCAGTATTTT
-	TRBV6-5	TRBJ2-3	TRBD2	CASSLGLAGEVDTQYF	TGTGCCAGCAGTTTAGGGCTAGCGGGAGAAGTAGATACGCAGTATTTT
-	TRBV28	TRBJ1-5	-	CASNSGSNQPQHF	TGTGCCAGCAATTCGGGCAGCAATCAGCCCCAGCATTTT
once	TRBV5-4	TRBJ1-1	-	CASSGEPLGRGEAFF	TGTGCCAGCAGCGGTGAACCGCTGGGTCGGGGCGAAGCTTTCTTT
-	TRBV5-4	TRBJ2-7	TRBD1	CASSFFRDSQYYEQYF	TGTGCCAGCAGCTTCTTTCGGGACAGTCAATACTACGAGCAGTACTTC
-	TRBV5-4	TRBJ2-5	TRBD2	CASSHPGTKETQYF	TGTGCCAGCAGCCACCCCGGGACTAAAGAGACCCAGTACTTC
-	TRBV25-1	TRBJ1-3	-	CASRPPGGGGNTIYF	TGTGCCAGCAGGCCACCGGGGGGCGGTGGAAACACCATATATTTT
-	TRBV14	TRBJ2-1	TRBD2	CASSQRLAGYSYNEQFF	TGTGCCAGCAGCCAAAGACTAGCGGGTTACTCCTACAATGAGCAGTTCTTC
-	TRBV10-1	TRBJ2-1	-	CASSEHIQGKYNEQFF	TGCGCCAGCAGTGAACATATCCAGGGAAAATACAATGAGCAGTTCTTC
once	TRBV19	TRBJ2-3	-	CASSRVQGVDGTDTQYF	TGTGCCAGTAGTAGAGTCCAAGGGGTTGACGGCACAGATACGCAGTATTTT
few	TRBV10-1	TRBJ1-1	-	CASLGPSGVNTEAFF	TGCGCCAGTCTGGGACCGTCCGGCGTGAACACTGAAGCTTTCTTT
-	TRBV10-1	TRBJ2-7	-	CASSESAGSVYEQYF	TGCGCCAGCAGTGAGTCTGCGGGATCGGTATACGAGCAGTACTTC
-	TRBV25-1	TRBJ2-3	TRBD1	CASSLMGQGDSDTQYF	TGTGCCAGCAGTTTGATGGGACAGGGGGACTCGGATACGCAGTATTTT
-	TRBV28	TRBJ2-1	-	CASSLGVGMSEQFF	TGTGCCAGCAGTTTGGGGGTAGGGATGAGCGAGCAGTTCTTC
-	TRBV29-1	TRBJ1-2	-	CSGGAPRGYTF	TGCAGCGGGGGGGCTCCCAGGGGCTACACCTTC
-	TRBV5-1	TRBJ1-1	-	CASSYGAGGTTEAFF	TGCGCCAGCAGCTATGGGGCGGGGGGTACAACTGAAGCTTTCTTT
-	TRBV5-6	TRBJ2-3	TRBD1	CASSLRQGRTDTQYF	TGTGCCAGCAGCCTCAGACAGGGGAGGACAGATACGCAGTATTTT
-	TRBV5-1	TRBJ1-1	TRBD1	CASSDIFGTGGTEAFF	TGCGCCAGCAGCGATATATTCGGGACAGGGGGCACTGAAGCTTTCTTT
-	TRBV28	TRBJ1-2	-	CASSLYLRNTYGYTF	TGTGCCAGCAGTTTATATCTTCGGAATACCTATGGCTACACCTTC
-	TRBV4-1	TRBJ2-7	-	CASSQYGASYEQYF	TGCGCCAGCAGCCAATACGGGGCCTCCTACGAGCAGTACTTC
-	TRBV5-1	TRBJ2-2	-	CASSWQGIGANTGELFF	TGCGCCAGCAGCTGGCAGGGGATAGGCGCGAACACCGGGGAGCTGTTTTTT
-	TRBV27	TRBJ2-7	-	CASSLFREADFEQYF	TGTGCCAGCAGTTTGTTCCGGGAAGCCGACTTCGAGCAGTACTTC
-	TRBV11-2	TRBJ1-1	-	CASSDGTMNTEAFF	TGTGCCAGCAGCGACGGGACAATGAACACTGAAGCTTTCTTT
-	TRBV11-2	TRBJ2-3	-	CASSFVETDTQYF	TGTGCCAGCAGCTTTGTAGAGACAGATACGCAGTATTTT
-	TRBV19	TRBJ1-5	TRBD1	CAGYRGDQPQHF	TGTGCCGGGTACAGGGGAGACCAGCCCCAGCATTTT
-	TRBV5-8	TRBJ2-3	TRBD2	CASSLAREGQTDTQYF	TGTGCCAGCAGCTTGGCTCGGGAGGGCCAAACAGATACGCAGTATTTT
-	TRBV6-5	TRBJ1-2	-	CASSYSPGRGGYTF	TGTGCCAGCAGTTACTCCCCTGGGCGGGGTGGCTACACCTTC
-	TRBV19	TRBJ2-6	TRBD2	CASRKAGGPSGANVLTF	TGTGCCAGTAGGAAAGCGGGAGGGCCGTCTGGGGCCAACGTCCTGACTTTC
-	TRBV7-2	TRBJ1-1	-	CASSLRAERWNTEAFF	TGTGCCAGCAGCTTAAGGGCGGAACGCTGGAACACTGAAGCTTTCTTT